Each of the 20 T cell receptor beta chains below was sequenced from the same sample in a study of blood T cell repertoires in COVID-19 (dated by TCRdb to the early 2020s). The library was generated by the immunoSEQ multiplex PCR assay. As stored in TCRdb, this immuneACCESS dataset retains in-frame rearrangements with V and J assigned. A fraction of the clones does not appear; measured against another copy, unresolved V genes explain less than half of the discrepancy, and the remainder lacks a known reason. Present in this sample are over 100,000 clones, 86% of which were seen just once. Jointly, the top ten make up about an eighth of the sample. Input material: peripheral blood. These receptor sequences come from a woman in her seventies with COVID-19, enrolled during active disease.

This clone showed up just a few times. The V and J genes are TRBV5-5 and TRBJ2-5, with 8 bases fitting TRBD1. Germline CDR1 and CDR2: SGHKS and YYEKEE (reference sequence). The CDR3 covers 15 residues. Trimming removed 3 bases from V and 5 bases from J; junction bases left unmatched: 9. In nucleotides, the CDR3 is TGTGCCAGCAGCTCGACAGGGGTTCCAGAGGAGACCCAGTACTTC. Protein sequence: CASSSTGVPEETQYF.

This chain connects TRBV2 to TRBJ1-5; D possibly corresponds to TRBD1 (6 bases). Germline-derived CDR1 and CDR2 are SNHLY and FYNNEI. V lost 7 bases and J lost 5, with 18 bases in between. The CDR3 runs 15 residues. CDR3 amino acids: CASNFNWGRDQPQHF. In nucleotides, the CDR3 is TGTGCCAGCAACTTTAATTGGGGGCGAGATCAGCCCCAGCATTTT.

The CDR3 nucleotides read TGTGCCAGCAGTACAGGGTCCTCTGGAAACACCATATATTTT. Protein sequence: CASSTGSSGNTIYF. The chain joins TRBV28 to TRBJ1-3, with D perhaps TRBD1 (6 bases). V was shortened by 5 bases and J by 0 bases, with 8 bases between the two germline ends. This CDR3 comprises 14 residues. Germline V gene data show CDR1 as MDHEN and CDR2 as SYDVKM.

The V call is TRBV5-6, the J call TRBJ2-2; no clear D gene. Deletions cut 2 bases from V and 1 base from J, with 6 bases between. Germline V CDR1 and CDR2: SGHDT, YYEEEE. This CDR3 has 14 amino acids. CDR3 residues: CASSFTVNTGELFF. As DNA, the CDR3 is TGTGCCAGCAGCTTTACGGTGAACACCGGGGAGCTGTTTTTT.

The rearrangement uses TRBV28 and TRBJ2-7; TRBD2 agrees at 8 bases. This CDR3 is built from 13 residues. Germline CDR1 reads MDHEN; CDR2 reads SYDVKM. J was trimmed by 5 bases and V by 6 bases; bases with no gene match: 6. DNA of the CDR3: TGTGCCAGCAGGAGGACTAGCCCCCACGAGCAGTACTTC. It encodes CASRRTSPHEQYF.

The chain carries TRBV5-1 and TRBJ2-6; TRBD1 matches at 8 bases. The CDR3 extends over 18 amino acids. Germline V gene data show CDR1 as SGHRS and CDR2 as YFSETQ. Trimming took 2 bases from V and 1 from J; bases not matched to a gene: 8. This CDR3 is CASSFAGTGLSGANVLTF. Written as DNA, the CDR3 is TGCGCCAGCAGCTTCGCTGGGACAGGATTATCTGGGGCCAACGTCCTGACTTTC. Full variable domain (remainder filled in from reference TRBV5-1 and TRBJ2-6): KAGVTQTPRYLIKTRGQQVTLSCSPISGHRSVSWYQQTPGQGLQFLFEYFSETQRNKGNFPGRFSGRQFSNSRSEMNVSTLELGDSALYLCASSFAGTGLSGANVLTFGAGSRLTVL.

The rearrangement uses TRBV15 and TRBJ2-5, with D perhaps TRBD1 (6 bases). Germline V gene lookup returns CDR1 LNHNV and CDR2 YYDKDF (reference sequence). This CDR3 spans 16 amino acids. Trimming stripped 1 base from V and 4 bases from J, with 16 bases between. The CDR3 bases are TGTGCCACCAGCAGAGCAAGTGGGTCAGGGGTAGAGACCCAGTACTTC. It codes for CATSRASGSGVETQYF. Full variable domain (remainder filled in from reference TRBV15 and TRBJ2-5): DAMVIQNPRYQVTQFGKPVTLSCSQTLNHNVMYWYQQKSSQAPKLLFHYYDKDFNNEADTPDNFQSRRPNTSFCFLDIRSPGLGDTAMYLCATSRASGSGVETQYFGPGTRLLVL.

The chain combines TRBV27 with TRBJ1-5, with TRBD1 as a possible D gene (6 bases). This CDR3 has 15 residues. The V gene's germline CDR1 is MNHEY and CDR2 SMNVEV (reference sequence). The germline V and J ends were trimmed by 3 bases and 5 bases, with 14 bases remaining between them. Here the CDR3 DNA reads TGTGCCAGCAGTTTTCTCGGGACAACTCATCAGCCCCAGCATTTT. This codes for CASSFLGTTHQPQHF.

V is TRBV28 and J is TRBJ2-7; TRBD2 is a possible D gene (5 bases). The ends were cut back, 5 bases at V and 0 bases at J, with 11 bases in the middle. The CDR3 has 14 amino acids. The germline gives CDR1 MDHEN, CDR2 SYDVKM. DNA of the CDR3: TGTGCCAGCAGTCAACCGGGGAGCTCCTACGAGCAGTACTTC. Protein: CASSQPGSSYEQYF.

For the CDR3, the DNA is TGTGCCAGCAGTGTCAGGACTAGCGGAAACACCGGGGAGCTGTTTTTT. As protein: CASSVRTSGNTGELFF. This chain uses TRBV6-4 with TRBJ2-2, with 10 bases lining up with TRBD2. The V segment lost 4 bases and the J segment 2 bases; nucleotides outside the gene matches: 4. Germline V CDR1 and CDR2: MRHNA, SNTAGT. The CDR3 consists of 16 residues.

The V and J genes are TRBV28 and TRBJ1-5, with a possible D match to TRBD1 (5 bases). V was clipped by 6 bases and J by 0 bases, with 12 bases between them. Germline CDR1 is MDHEN and CDR2 is SYDVKM. CDR3 length: 15 amino acids. The CDR3 sequence is CASRRQPYSNQPQHF. The CDR3 region has the DNA TGTGCCAGCAGACGACAGCCTTATAGCAATCAGCCCCAGCATTTT. The variable domain in full, completed from reference TRBV28 and TRBJ1-5, reads DVKVTQSSRYLVKRTGEKVFLECVQDMDHENMFWYRQDPGLGLRLIYFSYDVKMKEKGDIPEGYSVSREKKERFSLILESASTNQTSMYLCASRRQPYSNQPQHFGDGTRLSIL.

The CDR3 coding sequence is TGTGCCAGCAGCTTAGGGATGGCTAGGGGGGAGACCCAGTACTTC. This gives the protein CASSLGMARGETQYF. V and J are TRBV11-2 and TRBJ2-5; D perhaps matches TRBD1 (6 bases). Germline assignment: CDR1 SGHAT and CDR2 FQNNGV. CDR3 length: 15 residues. V shed 1 base and J shed 5 bases, with 14 bases lying between them.

The genes are TRBV6-5 and TRBJ1-5, with TRBD1 identical over 7 bases. The CDR3 is 15 residues long. V trimming: 6 bases; J trimming: 0 bases; junction bases outside the gene matches: 5. Germline V gene data show CDR1 as MNHEY and CDR2 as SVGAGI. The CDR3 here is CASRGTADSNQPQHF. Written as DNA, the CDR3 is TGTGCCAGCAGGGGGACAGCGGATAGCAATCAGCCCCAGCATTTT.

The chain employs TRBV19 and TRBJ2-7, with TRBD1 matching 11 bases. With V trimmed by 5 bases and J by 0 bases, 6 bases remained unmatched. From germline, CDR1 is LNHDA and CDR2 SQIVND (reference sequence). The CDR3 sequence is 16 residues long. The CDR3 loop is CASSPAGTGGSYEQYF. The CDR3 DNA is TGTGCCAGTAGTCCTGCCGGGACAGGGGGCTCCTACGAGCAGTACTTC.

This chain uses TRBV27 with TRBJ2-7; TRBD1 matches at 8 bases. Germline lookup yields CDR1 MNHEY and CDR2 SMNVEV (reference sequence). The CDR3 length is 16 residues. The junction had 14 bases not matched to a gene; V was cut back by 6 bases and J by 4 bases. The CDR3 sequence is CASSFRPTGGRYEQYF. CDR3 nucleotides: TGTGCCAGCAGCTTCCGGCCCACAGGGGGTAGGTACGAGCAGTACTTC.

The chain employs TRBV5-1 and TRBJ1-2, with 7 bases identical to TRBD1. The germline CDR1 and CDR2 sequences are SGHRS and YFSETQ. V was clipped by 4 bases and J by 6 bases; unmatched bases: 9. The CDR3 is 14 residues long. The CDR3 nucleotides are TGCGCCAGCAGCGCCCAGGGGGGCGGGGATGGCTACACCTTC. The encoded protein is CASSAQGGGDGYTF.

This sequence joins TRBV18 and TRBJ2-7; 7 bases match TRBD1. CDR1 KGHSH and CDR2 LQKENI come from the germline V gene. V trimming: 4 bases; J trimming: 5 bases; junction bases outside the gene matches: 11. This CDR3 is built from 15 residues. In DNA form, the CDR3 reads TGTGCCAGCTCACTCAACCGGGACAGCCCCCACGAGCAGTACTTC. Protein product: CASSLNRDSPHEQYF.

V gene TRBV30 combines with J gene TRBJ1-5; 8 bases match TRBD1. This CDR3 is 15 amino acids long. V lost 5 bases, J lost 5 bases, and 11 bases stayed unmatched. The germline V gene has CDR1 GTSNPN and CDR2 SVGIG (reference sequence). The CDR3 DNA reads TGTGCCTGGGGCGGACAGGGAAGGGAGTATCAGCCCCAGCATTTT. This gives the protein CAWGGQGREYQPQHF.

This chain joins TRBV2 and TRBJ1-5; 7 bases map to TRBD1. There are 16 residues in the CDR3. The junction had 11 bases not matched to a gene; V was cut back by 6 bases and J by 3 bases. Germline V gives CDR1 SNHLY, CDR2 FYNNEI. The CDR3 coding sequence is TGTGCCAGCAGAGAGCTCGGGACAGCCCTCAATCAGCCCCAGCATTTT. It specifies CASRELGTALNQPQHF.

This chain connects TRBV28 to TRBJ1-1; D gene uncertain. Germline CDR1 is MDHEN and CDR2 is SYDVKM. V was clipped by 7 bases and J by 3 bases, with 9 bases between them. The CDR3 runs to 12 residues. The CDR3 sequence is CASTPGYTEAFF. CDR3 DNA sequence: TGTGCCAGCACCCCGGGATACACTGAAGCTTTCTTT.